These 17 T cell receptor beta chains originate from one sample sequenced in a study of beta chain features in type 1 diabetes. Study-level results: Among all four CD4+ subsets, Type 1 diabetes patients had TCRB CDR3s that were moderately but significantly shorter.

Expressed TCRB transcripts were sequenced after all isolated RNA was converted to cDNA. The repertoire was sequenced with immunoSEQ multiplex PCR; TCRdb's copy has only in-frame clones and lacks some. The sample shows 120,000 to 150,000 clones, 13% of them seen only once. These receptors have no identified antigens. The sample comprised central memory CD4+ T cells from blood. The receptors stem from a man aged 18 to 29 with type 1 diabetes.

This clone was picked up a small number of times. The gene calls are TRBV6-1 and TRBJ1-2; D is unclear. Germline V gene lookup returns CDR1 MNHNS and CDR2 SASEGT. The CDR3 is 14 amino acids. The CDR3, as DNA: TGTGCGGGAGGAGGGTCGGTTACTAACTATGGCTACACCTTC. This sequence encodes CAGGGSVTNYGYTF.

This clone was found a few times. The DNA for the CDR3 is TGTGCCAGCAGCTTTGGATACACGGGCTACGAGCAGTACTTC. This gives the protein CASSFGYTGYEQYF. The rearrangement joins TRBV5-4 to TRBJ2-7, with D unresolved. There are 14 residues in the CDR3. The V end was cut by 2 bases, the J end by 3 bases, with 12 bases between. CDR1 is SGHNT, CDR2 YYREEE, per germline (reference sequence).

The rearrangement joins TRBV2 to TRBJ2-3; D might be TRBD1 or TRBD2, each matching 6 bases. Trimming took off 2 bases at V and 5 bases at J, with 11 bases between the two ends. CDR3 length: 14 residues. In germline, CDR1 is SNHLY, CDR2 FYNNEI. The CDR3 sequence is CASSERGAQDTQYF. In nucleotides, the CDR3 is TGTGCCAGCAGTGAAAGGGGGGCCCAAGATACGCAGTATTTT.

The chain is built from TRBV2 and TRBJ2-2, with 8 bases fitting TRBD1. The V gene's germline CDR1 is SNHLY and CDR2 FYNNEI. V shed 5 bases, J shed 4 bases, and the junction held 6 bases outside the gene matches. The CDR3 length is 15 residues. The chain's CDR3 is CASSRGQGGTGELFF. CDR3 bases: TGTGCCAGCAGTAGAGGACAGGGTGGCACCGGGGAGCTGTTTTTT. The whole variable domain, filled in from reference TRBV2 and TRBJ2-2, reads EPEVTQTPSHQVTQMGQEVILRCVPISNHLYFYWYRQILGQKVEFLVSFYNNEISEKSEIFDDQFSVERPDGSNFTLKIRSTKLEDSAMYFCASSRGQGGTGELFFGEGSRLTVL.

This chain joins TRBV10-3 and TRBJ1-2, with D uncertain. Per germline, CDR1 ENHRY and CDR2 SYGVKD. This CDR3 spans 14 amino acids. The germline V and J ends were trimmed by 0 bases and 5 bases, with 10 bases remaining between them. The CDR3 is CAISESSGSYGYTF. CDR3 DNA: TGTGCCATCAGTGAGTCTTCGGGGTCTTATGGCTACACCTTC.

CDR3 amino acids: CASSTQEGPLPKQYF. In nucleotides, the CDR3 is TGTGCCAGCAGCACCCAGGAGGGGCCCCTACCCAAGCAGTACTTC. J is TRBJ2-7 and V is TRBV7-2; D is perhaps TRBD2 (6 bases). CDR1 and CDR2 from the germline V gene are SGHTA and FQGNSA. The CDR3 loop spans 15 amino acids. V was shortened by 5 bases and J by 8 bases, with 22 bases between the two germline ends.

This clone was detected a few times. The chain combines TRBV19 with TRBJ1-6; tentative D call: TRBD1 (6 bases). Trimming took off 5 bases at V and 3 bases at J, with 8 bases between the two ends. In germline, CDR1 is LNHDA, CDR2 SQIVND (reference sequence). The CDR3 runs to 14 residues. In nucleotides, the CDR3 is TGTGCCAGTAGTCGGACAGACTATAATTCACCCCTCCACTTT. Its translation: CASSRTDYNSPLHF.

The chain is built from TRBV30 and TRBJ2-1; D not resolved. Germline V gene lookup returns CDR1 GTSNPN and CDR2 SVGIG (reference sequence). Trimming stripped 4 bases from V and 4 bases from J, with 5 bases between. The CDR3 covers 11 residues. In nucleotides, the CDR3 is TGTGCCTGGACAGATTACAATGAGCAGTTCTTC. As protein: CAWTDYNEQFF. The full variable domain, in which reference TRBV30 and TRBJ2-1 provide the parts outside the CDR3, is SQTIHQWPATLVQPVGSPLSLECTVEGTSNPNLYWYRQAAGRGLQLLFYSVGIGQISSEVPQNLSASRPQDRQFILSSKKLLLSDSGFYLCAWTDYNEQFFGPGTRLTVL.

The CDR3 is CASSSGQVRQPQHF. CDR3 nucleotides: TGTGCCAGCAGTTCGGGACAGGTGCGGCAGCCCCAGCATTTT. The V call is TRBV6-5, the J call TRBJ1-5; 8 positions match TRBD1. The CDR3 contains 14 residues. Trimming at V came to 4 bases and at J to 7 bases, leaving 6 bases not matched to a gene. Per the germline V gene, CDR1 is MNHEY and CDR2 is SVGAGI.

This clone was counted between two and nine times. The V gene is TRBV5-1, the J gene TRBJ2-5, with D perhaps matching TRBD1 or TRBD2 (5 bases each). This CDR3 comprises 14 residues. With 2 bases removed from V and 3 bases from J, the gap between germline ends came to 11 bases. Germline V gene data show CDR1 as SGHRS and CDR2 as YFSETQ. The CDR3 region is CASSFSGTEETQYF. CDR3 sequence (DNA): TGCGCCAGCAGCTTTTCTGGGACGGAAGAGACCCAGTACTTC.

The J gene is TRBJ1-2, the V gene TRBV14; 7 bases agree with TRBD1. Per germline, CDR1 SGHDN and CDR2 FVKESK. The CDR3 runs to 14 residues. V shed 4 bases and J 8 bases; nucleotides not matched to a gene: 10. CDR3 in amino acids: CASSRDHRGGGYTF. DNA for the CDR3: TGTGCCAGCAGCCGGGACCACAGGGGAGGCGGCTACACCTTC.

V is TRBV28 and J is TRBJ1-2, with 9 bases identical to TRBD1. Trimming at V came to 6 bases and at J to 5 bases, leaving 1 base not matched to a gene. This CDR3 is 12 amino acids long. CDR1 and CDR2 (germline): MDHEN, SYDVKM. The CDR3 region has the DNA TGTGCCAGCAGCGGGACAGGGTATGGCTACACCTTC. Protein sequence: CASSGTGYGYTF.

The rearrangement uses TRBV28 and TRBJ1-2, with D hard to call. V was cut by 3 bases and J by 6 bases, with 11 bases left in between. Germline V lookup: CDR1 MDHEN, CDR2 SYDVKM. The CDR3 runs to 13 residues. The CDR3 bases are TGTGCCAGCAGTTTCCAGGAGATAGATGGCTACACCTTC. This encodes CASSFQEIDGYTF.

This clone has only a few counts. The chain joins TRBV10-3 to TRBJ2-5; D unresolved. The length of the CDR3 is 12 residues. V was shortened by 4 bases and J by 3 bases, with 6 bases between the two germline ends. Germline V gives CDR1 ENHRY, CDR2 SYGVKD. The CDR3 DNA reads TGTGCCATCAGTGGGGCCGAAGAGACCCAGTACTTC. Residues: CAISGAEETQYF.

This rearrangement joins TRBV7-9 to TRBJ1-1, with 8 bases lining up with TRBD1. The V and J ends lost 5 bases and 1 base, in that order; junction bases with no gene match: 3. The germline gives CDR1 SEHNR, CDR2 FQNEAQ (reference sequence). CDR3 length: 14 amino acids. Written as DNA, the CDR3 is TGTGCCAGCAGCACCGGGACAGGGAACACTGAAGCTTTCTTT. This gives the protein CASSTGTGNTEAFF.

This chain joins TRBV11-2 and TRBJ2-5; D possibly corresponds to TRBD2 (6 bases). Germline V gives CDR1 SGHAT, CDR2 FQNNGV. V was pared by 3 bases and J by 5 bases, with 13 bases between. The CDR3 has 14 residues. Here the CDR3 reads CASSLTREVETQYF. The CDR3 DNA sequence: TGTGCCAGCAGCTTGACCAGGGAGGTGGAGACCCAGTACTTC.

The gene calls are TRBV6-6 and TRBJ2-7; maybe TRBD1 (5 bases). CDR1 and CDR2 from the germline V gene are MNHNY and SVGAGI (reference sequence). The CDR3 contains 13 residues. V was pared by 6 bases and J by 3 bases, with 12 bases between. CDR3 nucleotides: TGTGCCAGCAGGTGGGGCCAGGGCTACGAGCAGTACTTC. This codes for CASRWGQGYEQYF.